This record looks at one T cell receptor (beta chain) sequence and its context. The antigen remains undetermined. This sample is part of a study of cytomegalovirus exposure and HLA in healthy donors. The study, taken as a whole, reports: 87-base-pair reads could not separate some V segments, including TRBV6-2 and TRBV6-3. Cytomegalovirus association was listed for 170 or so TCR beta chains. For most TCR beta V segments, an earlier analysis put the productive rate at about 87% or about 30% of the time.

The PCR had 60 Vbeta and 13 Jbeta primers. This table comes from immunoSEQ multiplex PCR, and its TCRdb copy is limited to in-frame clones, with some not included. Here the sample spans some 150,000 clones, 75% being singletons. The CDR3 loop spans 15 amino acids. V shed 5 bases, J shed 11 bases, and the junction held 16 bases outside the gene matches. CDR1 is MDHEN, CDR2 SYDVKM, per germline. The J gene is TRBJ1-1, the V gene TRBV28; 8 nucleotides align to TRBD1. The sample taken for sequencing was PBMCs. The TCR originated in a man aged 25-45 years in good health and CMV-seronegative. CDR3 in amino acids: CASSMTGVELLSAFF. As DNA, the CDR3 is TGTGCCAGCAGTATGACAGGGGTGGAACTCTTGTCGGCTTTCTTT.